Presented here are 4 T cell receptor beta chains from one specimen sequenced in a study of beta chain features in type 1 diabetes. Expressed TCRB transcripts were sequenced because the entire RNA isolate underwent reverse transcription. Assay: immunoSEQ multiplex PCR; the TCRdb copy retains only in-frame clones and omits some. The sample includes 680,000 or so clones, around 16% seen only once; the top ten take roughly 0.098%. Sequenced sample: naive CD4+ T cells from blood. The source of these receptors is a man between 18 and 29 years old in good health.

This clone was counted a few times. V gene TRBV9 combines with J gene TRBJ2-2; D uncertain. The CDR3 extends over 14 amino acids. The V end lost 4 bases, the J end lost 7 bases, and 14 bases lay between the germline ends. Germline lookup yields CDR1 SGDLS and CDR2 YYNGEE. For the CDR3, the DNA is TGTGCCAGCAGCTCCAGAGCCTGGGGCGGGGAGCTGTTTTTT. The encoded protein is CASSSRAWGGELFF.

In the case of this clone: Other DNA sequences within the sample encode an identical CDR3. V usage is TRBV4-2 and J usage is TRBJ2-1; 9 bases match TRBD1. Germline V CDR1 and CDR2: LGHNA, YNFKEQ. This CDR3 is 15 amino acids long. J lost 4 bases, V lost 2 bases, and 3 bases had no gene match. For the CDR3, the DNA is TGTGCCAGCAGCCAACCGGGACAGGGTTACAATGAGCAGTTCTTC. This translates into CASSQPGQGYNEQFF.

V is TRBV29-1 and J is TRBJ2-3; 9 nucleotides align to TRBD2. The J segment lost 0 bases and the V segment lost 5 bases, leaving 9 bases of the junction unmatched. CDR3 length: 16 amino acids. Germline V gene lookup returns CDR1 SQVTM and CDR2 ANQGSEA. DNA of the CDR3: TGCAGCGTTCTAGCGGGATGGGGGTTTAGCACAGATACGCAGTATTTT. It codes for CSVLAGWGFSTDTQYF.

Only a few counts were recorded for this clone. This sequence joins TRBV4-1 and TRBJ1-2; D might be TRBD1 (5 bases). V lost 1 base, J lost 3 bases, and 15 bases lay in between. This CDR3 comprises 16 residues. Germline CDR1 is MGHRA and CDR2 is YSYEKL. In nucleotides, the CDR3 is TGCGCCAGCAGCCAAGCCCTTGGGGGTACTCACTATGGCTACACCTTC. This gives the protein CASSQALGGTHYGYTF.